This TCR beta chain came from a study of CD8 T cells in ankylosing spondylitis. The study's findings and limits: Significant enrichment of disease-linked clones was reportedly seen in matched ankylosing spondylitis synovial fluid. Disease-linked clones bore a CD8+ phenotype, appearing relatively rarely in peripheral blood.

This clonotype was counted at least ten times. The antigen remains undetermined. The CDR3 length is 15 residues. V lost 6 bases to trimming and J lost 7 bases; unmatched junction nucleotides: 11. MiXCR, run by TCRdb on the 5' RACE reads, gives a single entry per CDR3 protein. The table lists more than 150,000 distinct CDR3 sequences, 10% to 15% of them singletons. The chain is built from TRBV12-3 or TRBV12-4 and TRBJ1-4; 7 bases are a match to TRBD1. Sample: blood, either unsorted or a sorted T cell fraction (not recorded which). The TCR sequence derives from a female donor with ankylosing spondylitis or in good health (not recorded which). This CDR3 reads CASSQTATGSEKLFF. The DNA for the CDR3 is TGTGCCAGCAGCCAAACGGCGACAGGGAGTGAAAAACTGTTTTTT.